The next 6 T cell receptor beta chains were all read from a single sample in a study of T cell responses to AZD1222 COVID-19 vaccine. Assay used: immunoSEQ multiplex PCR; TCRdb lists only in-frame clones, some missing. The sample has about 73,000 clones, 89% seen once; the top ten hold about 9.3%. Sequenced material: peripheral blood, taken 28 days after the second AZD1222 dose. The receptor set was obtained from an adult who received the AZD1222 COVID-19 vaccine.

CDR3 DNA sequence: TGTGCCAGCAGCGGCTCGGGGACTAGCGAACCCAATGAGCAGTTCTTC. As protein: CASSGSGTSEPNEQFF. V is TRBV9 and J is TRBJ2-1; TRBD2 aligns across 10 bases. CDR1 SGDLS and CDR2 YYNGEE come from the germline V gene. This CDR3 region has 16 residues. The trim removed 3 bases at V and 6 bases at J, leaving 9 bases unmatched.

This clone was recorded a few times. J is TRBJ2-7 and V is TRBV15; 7 bases map to TRBD1. The J segment lost 7 bases and the V segment lost 5 bases, leaving 14 bases of the junction unmatched. Germline CDR1 and CDR2: LNHNV and YYDKDF (reference sequence). The CDR3 totals 15 residues. DNA for the CDR3: TGTGCCACCAGCTTTCAACCGGGACAGCCGTGGGAGCAGTACGTC. It specifies CATSFQPGQPWEQYV.

This chain joins TRBV7-2 and TRBJ2-2; 9 bases fit TRBD1. Germline loops: CDR1 SGHTA, CDR2 FQGNSA. Trimming cost V 0 bases and J 3 bases; bases outside gene matches: 8. This CDR3 has 18 amino acids. CDR3 DNA sequence: TGTGCCAGCAGCTTAGCCGGGTCAGGACAGGGGTACACCGGGGAGCTGTTTTTT. This translates into CASSLAGSGQGYTGELFF.

The CDR3 coding sequence is TGTGCCAGCAGCCAAAACGGACAGGGGAACTACGAGCAGTACTTC. It encodes CASSQNGQGNYEQYF. The V call is TRBV4-2, the J call TRBJ2-7; 9 bases line up with TRBD1. The CDR3 has 15 amino acids. Trimming removed 2 bases from V and 3 bases from J; junction bases left unmatched: 5. From germline, CDR1 is LGHNA and CDR2 YNFKEQ.

The chain links TRBV3-1 (or the pseudogene TRBV3-2) to TRBJ1-4, with unresolved D. This CDR3 has 14 amino acids. From germline, CDR1 is LGHDT and CDR2 YNNKEL (reference sequence). Trimming shortened V by 1 base and J by 3 bases, and 6 bases separated the two germline ends. CDR3: CASSQAQANEKLFF. In DNA form, the CDR3 reads TGTGCCAGCAGCCAAGCCCAGGCTAATGAAAAACTGTTTTTT.

This chain links TRBV3-1 (or the pseudogene TRBV3-2) with TRBJ2-3, with 10 bases lining up with TRBD1. CDR3 length: 14 amino acids. Germline V gives CDR1 LGHDT, CDR2 YNNKEL (reference sequence). After removal of 5 bases from V and 3 bases from J, the junction contained 2 bases not matched to a gene. The CDR3 DNA reads TGTGCCAGCAGCTCGGGACAGGGGACAGATACGCAGTATTTT. This translates into CASSSGQGTDTQYF.